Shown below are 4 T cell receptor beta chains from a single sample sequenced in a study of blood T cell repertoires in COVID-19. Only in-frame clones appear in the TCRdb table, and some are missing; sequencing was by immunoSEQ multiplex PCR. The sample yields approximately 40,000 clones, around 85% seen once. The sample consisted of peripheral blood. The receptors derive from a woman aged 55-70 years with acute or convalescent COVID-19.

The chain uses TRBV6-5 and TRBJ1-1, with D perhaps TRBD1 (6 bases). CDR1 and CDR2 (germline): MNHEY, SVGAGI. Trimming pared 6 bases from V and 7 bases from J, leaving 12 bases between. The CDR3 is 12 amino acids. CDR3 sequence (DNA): TGTGCCAGCAGAGGGACAAATGGTGAAGCTTTCTTT. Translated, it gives CASRGTNGEAFF.

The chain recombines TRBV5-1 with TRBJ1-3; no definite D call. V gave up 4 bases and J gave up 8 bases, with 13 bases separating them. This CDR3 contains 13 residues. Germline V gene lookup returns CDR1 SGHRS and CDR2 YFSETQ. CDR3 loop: CASSPQFQDTIYF. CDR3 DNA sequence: TGCGCCAGCAGCCCCCAGTTTCAGGACACCATATATTTT.

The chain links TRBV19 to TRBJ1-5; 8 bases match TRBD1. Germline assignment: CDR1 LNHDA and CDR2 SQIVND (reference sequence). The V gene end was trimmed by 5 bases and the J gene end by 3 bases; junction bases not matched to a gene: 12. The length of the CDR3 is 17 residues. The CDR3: CASSVTGGRFVNQPQHF. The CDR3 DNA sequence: TGTGCCAGTAGTGTAACAGGGGGGAGGTTCGTCAATCAGCCCCAGCATTTT.

The CDR3 sequence is CASQGGLGHTDSNQPQHF. As DNA, the CDR3 is TGCGCCAGCCAGGGAGGGTTAGGACACACGGATAGCAATCAGCCCCAGCATTTT. The chain carries TRBV23-1 and TRBJ1-5, with D perhaps matching TRBD1 (5 bases). TRBV23-1 is an ORF; its function is uncertain. CDR3 length equals 18 residues. Trimming shortened V by 8 bases and J by 0 bases, and 23 bases separated the two germline ends.